The 5 T cell receptor beta chains below come from one sample, sequenced in a study of T cell changes during pregnancy in multiple sclerosis. Clones were sequenced by immunoSEQ multiplex PCR, and TCRdb holds only the in-frame ones, with some missing. The data contain about 59,000 clones, more than 85% of them singletons. The starting material was CD8+ T cells from peripheral blood mononuclear cells, obtained in the third trimester of pregnancy. These receptors were collected from a female donor with multiple sclerosis, enrolled in a pregnancy study.

The gene calls are TRBV5-4 and TRBJ2-3, with D uncertain. The CDR3 spans 13 residues. Germline CDR1 and CDR2: SGHNT and YYREEE (reference sequence). Trimming removed 5 bases from V and 7 bases from J, with 14 bases in between. This chain's CDR3 is CASRELLKNTQYF. The CDR3 DNA is TGTGCCAGCAGAGAGCTTCTCAAAAATACGCAGTATTTT.

The chain is built from TRBV4-1 and TRBJ2-7, with 11 nucleotides matching TRBD2. V lost 0 bases to trimming and J lost 3 bases; unmatched junction nucleotides: 4. CDR3 length: 16 residues. Germline V gene data show CDR1 as MGHRA and CDR2 as YSYEKL. In DNA, the CDR3 is TGCGCCAGCAGCCAAGATGACCTAGCGGGAGGCTACGAGCAGTACTTC. It encodes CASSQDDLAGGYEQYF.

The chain couples TRBV28 to TRBJ2-7, with 12 bases identical to TRBD1. The V segment lost 4 bases and the J segment 4 bases; nucleotides outside the gene matches: 8. Germline V lookup: CDR1 MDHEN, CDR2 SYDVKM. There are 16 residues in the CDR3. In DNA form, the CDR3 reads TGTGCCAGCAGTTCGGGACAGGGGGCGCTCGTTTACGAGCAGTACTTC. Residues: CASSSGQGALVYEQYF.

J is TRBJ1-1 and V is TRBV5-1; no clear D gene. CDR1 is SGHRS, CDR2 YFSETQ, per germline. The CDR3 is 13 residues long. Trimming removed 7 bases at V and 4 bases at J, with 14 bases between. The chain's CDR3 is CASGGTGSTEAFF. CDR3 in DNA: TGCGCCAGCGGCGGTACGGGAAGCACTGAAGCTTTCTTT.

J is TRBJ1-5 and V is TRBV27, with D perhaps TRBD1 (5 bases). Trimming shortened V by 3 bases and J by 6 bases, and 12 bases separated the two germline ends. The CDR3 covers 14 residues. Germline CDR1 is MNHEY and CDR2 is SMNVEV (reference sequence). The CDR3 sequence: CASSLGRGPQPQHF. Here the CDR3 DNA reads TGTGCCAGCAGTTTGGGGAGGGGCCCTCAGCCCCAGCATTTT.